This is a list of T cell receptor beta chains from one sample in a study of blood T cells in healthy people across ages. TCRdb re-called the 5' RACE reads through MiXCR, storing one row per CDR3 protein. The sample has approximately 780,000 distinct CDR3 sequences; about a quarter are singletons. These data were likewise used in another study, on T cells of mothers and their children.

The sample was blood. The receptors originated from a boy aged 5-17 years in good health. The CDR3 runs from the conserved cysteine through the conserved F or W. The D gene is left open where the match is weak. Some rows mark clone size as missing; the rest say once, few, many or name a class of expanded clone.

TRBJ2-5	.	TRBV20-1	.	TGCAGTGCTAGAGATCGGCCGGCGGCCCAAGAGACCCAGTACTTC	CSARDRPAAQETQYF
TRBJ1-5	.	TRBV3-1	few	TGTGCCAGCAGCCAAGAAGGGACGGGTTCCCAGCATTTT	CASSQEGTGSQHF
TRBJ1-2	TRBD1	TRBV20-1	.	TGCAGTGCTAGAGAGGGGGGACAGACCAACTATGGCTACACCTTC	CSAREGGQTNYGYTF
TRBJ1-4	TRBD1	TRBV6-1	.	TGTGCCATCTCAGGGGGCGCTTGGGGTGAAAAACTGTTTTTT	CAISGGAWGEKLFF
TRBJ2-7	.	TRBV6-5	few	TGTGCCAGCAGTCCCAACAGCAAGTTCTACGAGCAGTACTTC	CASSPNSKFYEQYF
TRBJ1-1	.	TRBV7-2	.	TGTGCCAGCACCCCGGCCGGACTCAACACTGAAGCTTCCTTT	CASTPAGLNTEASF
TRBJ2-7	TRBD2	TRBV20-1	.	TGCAGTGCTAGAGACTGGGGACTAGCGGGGAACTACGAGCAGTACTTC	CSARDWGLAGNYEQYF
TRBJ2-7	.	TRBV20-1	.	TGCAGTGCTAGACCCAGGGACGGGCCGATGTTATCCGAGCAGTACTTC	CSARPRDGPMLSEQYF
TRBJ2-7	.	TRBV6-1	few	TGTGCCAGCAGTGACCTGCTGGCAGCTAAGTACTTC	CASSDLLAAKYF
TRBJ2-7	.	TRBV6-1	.	TGTGCCAGCAGTCAGAGCAGAGCCTACGAGCAGTACTTC	CASSQSRAYEQYF
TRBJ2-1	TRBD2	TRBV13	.	TGTGCCAGCAGCCCTCCGACTAGCGGGGGGGCCGGTGAGCAGTTCTTC	CASSPPTSGGAGEQFF
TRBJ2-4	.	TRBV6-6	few	TGTGCCAGCAGTTCGCCGGGCTCTTCTGCCAAAAACATTCAGTACTTC	CASSSPGSSAKNIQYF
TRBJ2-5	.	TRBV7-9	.	TGTGCCAGCAGCCCGGACCCGCCGGGGCAAGAGACCCAGTACTTC	CASSPDPPGQETQYF
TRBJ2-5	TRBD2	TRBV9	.	TGTGCCAGCAGCGCGCCCCTAGCGGGGGGGCCGCAGACCCAGTACTTC	CASSAPLAGGPQTQYF
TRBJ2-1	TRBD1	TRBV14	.	TGTGCCAGCAGCCACCGCCCCGGACAGGGCTCCTACAATGAGCAGTTCTTC	CASSHRPGQGSYNEQFF